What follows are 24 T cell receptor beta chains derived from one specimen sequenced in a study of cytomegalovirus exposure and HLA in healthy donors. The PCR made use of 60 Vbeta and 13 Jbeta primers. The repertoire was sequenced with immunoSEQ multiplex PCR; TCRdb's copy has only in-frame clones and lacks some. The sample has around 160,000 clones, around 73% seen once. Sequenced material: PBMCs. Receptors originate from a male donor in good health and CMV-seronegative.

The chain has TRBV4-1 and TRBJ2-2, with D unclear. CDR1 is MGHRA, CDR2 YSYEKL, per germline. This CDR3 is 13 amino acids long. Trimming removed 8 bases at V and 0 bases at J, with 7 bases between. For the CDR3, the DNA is TGCGCCAGCGAGCCGCCGAACACCGGGGAGCTGTTTTTT. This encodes CASEPPNTGELFF.

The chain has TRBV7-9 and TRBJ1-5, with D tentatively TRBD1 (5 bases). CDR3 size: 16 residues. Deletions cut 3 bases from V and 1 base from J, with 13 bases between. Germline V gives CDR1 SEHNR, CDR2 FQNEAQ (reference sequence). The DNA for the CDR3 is TGTGCCAGCAGCTTCGGAGGGGCATTGAGCAATCAGCCCCAGCATTTT. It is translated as CASSFGGALSNQPQHF.

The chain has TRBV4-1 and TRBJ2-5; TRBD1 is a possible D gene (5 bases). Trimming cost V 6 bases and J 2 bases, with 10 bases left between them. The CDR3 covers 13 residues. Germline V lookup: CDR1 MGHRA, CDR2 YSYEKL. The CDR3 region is CASRGQGQETQYF. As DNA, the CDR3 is TGCGCCAGCAGAGGACAAGGACAAGAGACCCAGTACTTC.

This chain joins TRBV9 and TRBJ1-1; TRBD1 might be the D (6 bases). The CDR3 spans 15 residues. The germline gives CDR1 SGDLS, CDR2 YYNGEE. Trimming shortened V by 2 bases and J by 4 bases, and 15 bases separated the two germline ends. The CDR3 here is CASSVGGGRATEAFF. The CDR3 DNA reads TGTGCCAGCAGCGTTGGGGGGGGGCGGGCCACTGAAGCTTTCTTT.

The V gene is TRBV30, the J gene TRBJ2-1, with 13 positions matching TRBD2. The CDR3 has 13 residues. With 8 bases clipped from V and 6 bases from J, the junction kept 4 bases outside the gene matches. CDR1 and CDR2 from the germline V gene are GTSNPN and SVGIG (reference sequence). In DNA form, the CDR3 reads TGTGCCCTTGGGACTAGCGGGATCAATGAGCAGTTCTTC. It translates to CALGTSGINEQFF.

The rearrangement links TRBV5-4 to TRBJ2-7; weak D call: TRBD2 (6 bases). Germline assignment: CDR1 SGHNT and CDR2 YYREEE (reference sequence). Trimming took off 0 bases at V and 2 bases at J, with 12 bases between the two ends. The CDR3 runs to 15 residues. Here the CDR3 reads CASSLGVGGAYEQYF. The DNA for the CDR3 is TGTGCCAGCAGCTTGGGAGTCGGGGGAGCCTACGAGCAGTACTTC.

This CDR3 reads CASSFHIRGQGHNEQFF. CDR3 DNA: TGTGCCAGCAGCTTTCACATACGGGGACAGGGTCACAATGAGCAGTTCTTC. V is TRBV27 and J is TRBJ2-1; 9 positions match TRBD1. CDR1 and CDR2 from the germline V gene are MNHEY and SMNVEV (reference sequence). This CDR3 region has 17 residues. The ends lost 6 bases at V and 5 bases at J; junction bases unmatched: 14.

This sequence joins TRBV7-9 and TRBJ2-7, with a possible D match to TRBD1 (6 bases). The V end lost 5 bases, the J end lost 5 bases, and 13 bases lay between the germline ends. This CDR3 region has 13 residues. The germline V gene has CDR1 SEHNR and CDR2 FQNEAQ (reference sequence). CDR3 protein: CASSGQFLDEQYF. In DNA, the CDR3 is TGTGCCAGCAGCGGACAGTTCCTGGACGAGCAGTACTTC.

The DNA for the CDR3 is TGTGCCAGTAGTGTCCCGGGGATGGGATACGAGCAGTACTTC. This gives the protein CASSVPGMGYEQYF. This chain connects TRBV19 to TRBJ2-7; perhaps TRBD2 as D (5 bases). Germline assignment: CDR1 LNHDA and CDR2 SQIVND (reference sequence). The CDR3 is 14 residues long. Trimming cost V 5 bases and J 4 bases, with 15 bases left between them.

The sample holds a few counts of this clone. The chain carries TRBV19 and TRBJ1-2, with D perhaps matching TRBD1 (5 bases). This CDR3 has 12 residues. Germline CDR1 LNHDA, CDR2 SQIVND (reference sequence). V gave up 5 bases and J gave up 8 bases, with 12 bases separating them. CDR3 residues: CASSLQGRGYTF. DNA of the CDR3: TGTGCCAGTAGTCTGCAGGGCAGGGGCTACACCTTC.

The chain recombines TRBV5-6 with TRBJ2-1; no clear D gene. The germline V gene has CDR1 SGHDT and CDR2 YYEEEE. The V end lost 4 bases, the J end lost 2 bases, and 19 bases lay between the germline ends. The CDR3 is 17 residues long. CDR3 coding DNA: TGTGCCAGCAGCCGACCTTCCCTAGAGAATACCTACAATGAGCAGTTCTTC. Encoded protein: CASSRPSLENTYNEQFF.

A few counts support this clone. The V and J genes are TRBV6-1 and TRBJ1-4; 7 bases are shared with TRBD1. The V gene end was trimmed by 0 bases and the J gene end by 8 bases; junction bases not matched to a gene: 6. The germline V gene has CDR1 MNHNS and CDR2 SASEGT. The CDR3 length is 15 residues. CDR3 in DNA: TGTGCCAGCAGTGAAGCGGCAGGGGGAATAGAAAAACTGTTTTTT. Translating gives CASSEAAGGIEKLFF.

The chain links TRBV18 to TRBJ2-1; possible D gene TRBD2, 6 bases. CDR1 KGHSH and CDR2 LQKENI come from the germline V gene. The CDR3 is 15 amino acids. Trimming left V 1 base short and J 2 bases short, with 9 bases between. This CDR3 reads CASSPLADTYNEQFF. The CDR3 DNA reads TGTGCCAGCTCACCACTAGCGGATACCTACAATGAGCAGTTCTTC.

The CDR3 is CASSDTGPQEAFF. CDR3 nucleotides: TGCGCCAGCAGCGACACAGGGCCTCAGGAGGCTTTCTTT. This chain connects TRBV5-1 to TRBJ1-1, with D possibly TRBD1 on 6 matching bases. The germline CDR1 and CDR2 sequences are SGHRS and YFSETQ. With 4 bases removed from V and 11 bases from J, the gap between germline ends came to 18 bases. This CDR3 is built from 13 residues.

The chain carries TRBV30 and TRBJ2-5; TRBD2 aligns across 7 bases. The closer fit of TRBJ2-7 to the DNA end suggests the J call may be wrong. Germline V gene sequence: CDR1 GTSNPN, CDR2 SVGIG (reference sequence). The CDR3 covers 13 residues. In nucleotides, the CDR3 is TGTGCCTGGAGGGGGCTAGCGGCCTACGAGCAGTACTTC. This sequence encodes CAWRGLAAYEQYF.

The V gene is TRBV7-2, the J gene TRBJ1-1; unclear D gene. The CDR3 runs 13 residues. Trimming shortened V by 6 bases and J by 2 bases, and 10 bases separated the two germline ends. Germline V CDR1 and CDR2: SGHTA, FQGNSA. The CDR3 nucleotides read TGTGCCAGCAGTGAGAGGGCCAACACTGAAGCTTTCTTT. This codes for CASSERANTEAFF.

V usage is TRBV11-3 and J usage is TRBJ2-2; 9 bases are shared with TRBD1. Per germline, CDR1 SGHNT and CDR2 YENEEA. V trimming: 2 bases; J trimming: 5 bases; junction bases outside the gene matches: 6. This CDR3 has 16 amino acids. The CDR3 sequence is CASSLTWGQGTGELFF. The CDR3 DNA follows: TGTGCCAGCAGCTTAACCTGGGGACAGGGAACCGGGGAGCTGTTTTTT.

The CDR3 bases are TGCGCCAGCAGTCACAGGGGGCCAAAGGACACTGAAGCTTTCTTT. Its translation: CASSHRGPKDTEAFF. V usage is TRBV5-1 and J usage is TRBJ1-1; TRBD1 agrees at 9 bases. CDR3 length: 15 amino acids. Per the germline V gene, CDR1 is SGHRS and CDR2 is YFSETQ. The V segment lost 5 bases and the J segment 3 bases; nucleotides outside the gene matches: 8.

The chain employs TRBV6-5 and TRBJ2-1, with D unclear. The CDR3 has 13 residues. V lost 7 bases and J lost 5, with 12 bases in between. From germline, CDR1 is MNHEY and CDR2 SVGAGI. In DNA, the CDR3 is TGTGCCAGCAAAGTCACAGTGAACAATGAGCAGTTCTTC. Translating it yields CASKVTVNNEQFF.

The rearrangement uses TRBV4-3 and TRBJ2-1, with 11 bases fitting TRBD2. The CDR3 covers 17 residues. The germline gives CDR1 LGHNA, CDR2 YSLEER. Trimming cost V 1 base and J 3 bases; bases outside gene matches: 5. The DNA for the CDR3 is TGCGCCAGCAGCCAAGGTGATGGGACTAGCGGCTACAATGAGCAGTTCTTC. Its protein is CASSQGDGTSGYNEQFF.

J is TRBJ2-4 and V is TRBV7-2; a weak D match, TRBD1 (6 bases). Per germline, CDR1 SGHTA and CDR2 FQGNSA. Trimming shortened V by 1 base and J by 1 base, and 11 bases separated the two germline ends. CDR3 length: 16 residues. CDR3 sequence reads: CASSLEQGQAKNIQYF. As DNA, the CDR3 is TGTGCCAGCAGCTTAGAACAGGGCCAGGCCAAAAACATTCAGTACTTC.

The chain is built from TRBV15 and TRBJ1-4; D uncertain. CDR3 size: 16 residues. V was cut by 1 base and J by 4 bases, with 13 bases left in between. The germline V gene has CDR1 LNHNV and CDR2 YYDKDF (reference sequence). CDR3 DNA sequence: TGTGCCACCAGCAGAGCAGGAGGGCCGCTTAATGAAAAACTGTTTTTT. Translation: CATSRAGGPLNEKLFF.

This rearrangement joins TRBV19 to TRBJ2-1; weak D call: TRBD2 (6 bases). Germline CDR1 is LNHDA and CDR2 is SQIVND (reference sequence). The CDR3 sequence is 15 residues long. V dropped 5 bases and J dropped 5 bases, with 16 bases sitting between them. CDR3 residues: CASSVPGLGDNEQFF. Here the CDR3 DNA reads TGTGCCAGTAGTGTCCCGGGACTCGGGGACAATGAGCAGTTCTTC.

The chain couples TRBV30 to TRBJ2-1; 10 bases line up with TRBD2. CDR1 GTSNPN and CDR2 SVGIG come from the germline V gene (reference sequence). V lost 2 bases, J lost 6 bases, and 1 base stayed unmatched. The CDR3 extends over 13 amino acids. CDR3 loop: CAWSRTSGNEQFF. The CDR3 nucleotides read TGTGCCTGGAGTCGGACTAGCGGCAATGAGCAGTTCTTC.